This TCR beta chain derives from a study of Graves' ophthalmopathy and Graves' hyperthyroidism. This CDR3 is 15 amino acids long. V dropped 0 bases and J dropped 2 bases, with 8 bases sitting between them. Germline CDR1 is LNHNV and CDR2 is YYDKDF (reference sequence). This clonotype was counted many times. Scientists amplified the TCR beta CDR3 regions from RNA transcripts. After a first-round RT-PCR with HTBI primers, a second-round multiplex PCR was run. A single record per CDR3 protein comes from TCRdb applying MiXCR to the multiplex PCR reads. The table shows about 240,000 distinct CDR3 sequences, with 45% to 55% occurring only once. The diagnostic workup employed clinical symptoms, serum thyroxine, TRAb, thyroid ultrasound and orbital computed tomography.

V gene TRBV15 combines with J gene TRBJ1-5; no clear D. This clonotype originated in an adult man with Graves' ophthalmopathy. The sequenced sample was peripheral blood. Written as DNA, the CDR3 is TGTGCCACCAGCAGAGAGGGTTTGGGCAATCAGCCCCAGCATTTT. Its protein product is CATSREGLGNQPQHF.